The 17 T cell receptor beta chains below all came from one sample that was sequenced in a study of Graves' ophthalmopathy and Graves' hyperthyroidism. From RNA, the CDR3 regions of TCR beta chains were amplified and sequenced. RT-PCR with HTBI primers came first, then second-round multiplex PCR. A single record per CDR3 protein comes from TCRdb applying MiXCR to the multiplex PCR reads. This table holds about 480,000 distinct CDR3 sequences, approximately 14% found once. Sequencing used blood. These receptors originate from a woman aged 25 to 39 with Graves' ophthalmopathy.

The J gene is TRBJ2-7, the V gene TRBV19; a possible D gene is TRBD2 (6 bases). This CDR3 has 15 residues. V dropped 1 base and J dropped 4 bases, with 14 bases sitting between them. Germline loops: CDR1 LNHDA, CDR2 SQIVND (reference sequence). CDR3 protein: CASSIGGGGAYEQYF. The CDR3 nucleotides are TGTGCCAGTAGTATAGGCGGTGGCGGGGCATACGAGCAGTACTTC. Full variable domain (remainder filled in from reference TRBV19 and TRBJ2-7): DGGITQSPKYLFRKEGQNVTLSCEQNLNHDAMYWYRQDPGQGLRLIYYSQIVNDFQKGDIAEGYSVSREKKESFPLTVTSAQKNPTAFYLCASSIGGGGAYEQYFGPGTRLTVT.

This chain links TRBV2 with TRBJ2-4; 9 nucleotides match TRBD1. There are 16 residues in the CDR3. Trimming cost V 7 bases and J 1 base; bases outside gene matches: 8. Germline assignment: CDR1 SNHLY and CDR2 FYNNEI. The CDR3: CASIHRGLPAKNIQYF. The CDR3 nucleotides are TGTGCCAGCATTCACAGGGGGCTCCCGGCCAAAAACATTCAGTACTTC.

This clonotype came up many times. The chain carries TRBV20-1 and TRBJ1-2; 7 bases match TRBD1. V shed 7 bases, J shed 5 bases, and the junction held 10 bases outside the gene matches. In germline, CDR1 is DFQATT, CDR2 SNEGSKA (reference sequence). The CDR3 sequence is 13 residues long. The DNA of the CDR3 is TGCAGTGTCGGCCGGGACAGCTTATATGGCTACACCTTC. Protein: CSVGRDSLYGYTF.

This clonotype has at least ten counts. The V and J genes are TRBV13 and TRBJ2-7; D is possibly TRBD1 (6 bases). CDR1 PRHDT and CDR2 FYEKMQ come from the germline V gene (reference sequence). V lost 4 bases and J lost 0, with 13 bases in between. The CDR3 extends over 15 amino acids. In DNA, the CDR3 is TGTGCCAGCAGCTCCCAAAACAGGGTCTCCTACGAGCAGTACTTC. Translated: CASSSQNRVSYEQYF.

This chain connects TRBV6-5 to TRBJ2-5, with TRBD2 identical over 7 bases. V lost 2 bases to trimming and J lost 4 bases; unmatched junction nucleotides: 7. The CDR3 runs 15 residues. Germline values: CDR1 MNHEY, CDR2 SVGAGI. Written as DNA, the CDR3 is TGTGCCAGCAGTTACAGGGGACTACGCGGAGAGACCCAGTACTTC. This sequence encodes CASSYRGLRGETQYF.

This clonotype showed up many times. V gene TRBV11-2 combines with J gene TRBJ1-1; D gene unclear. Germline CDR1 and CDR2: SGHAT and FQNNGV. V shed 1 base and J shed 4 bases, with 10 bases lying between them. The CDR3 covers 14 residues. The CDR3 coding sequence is TGTGCCAGCAGCTTAGGAGGCCGCTTCACTGAAGCTTTCTTT. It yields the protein CASSLGGRFTEAFF.

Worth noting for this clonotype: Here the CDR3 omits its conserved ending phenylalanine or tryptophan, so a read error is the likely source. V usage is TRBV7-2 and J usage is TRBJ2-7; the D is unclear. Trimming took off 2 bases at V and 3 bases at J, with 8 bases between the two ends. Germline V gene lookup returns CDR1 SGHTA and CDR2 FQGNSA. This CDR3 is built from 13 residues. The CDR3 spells CASSLTSLYEQYY. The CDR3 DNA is TGTGCCAGCAGCTTAACCTCGCTCTACGAGCAGTACTAC.

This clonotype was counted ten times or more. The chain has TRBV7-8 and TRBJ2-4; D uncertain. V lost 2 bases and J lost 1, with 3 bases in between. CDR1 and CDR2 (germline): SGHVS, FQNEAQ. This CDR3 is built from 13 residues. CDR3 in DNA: TGTGCCAGCAGCTTACGGGCCAAAAACATTCAGTACTTC. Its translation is CASSLRAKNIQYF.

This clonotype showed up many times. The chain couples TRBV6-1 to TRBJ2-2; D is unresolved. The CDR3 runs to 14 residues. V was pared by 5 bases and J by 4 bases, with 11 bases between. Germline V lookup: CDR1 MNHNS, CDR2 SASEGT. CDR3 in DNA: TGTGCCAGCAGTCTCCCCAGAGGCACCGGGGAGCTGTTTTTT. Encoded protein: CASSLPRGTGELFF.

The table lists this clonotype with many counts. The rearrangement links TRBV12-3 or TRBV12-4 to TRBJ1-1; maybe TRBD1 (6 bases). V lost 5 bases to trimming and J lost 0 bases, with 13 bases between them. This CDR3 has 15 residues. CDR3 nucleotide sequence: TGTGCCAGCAGTCAGACCGGGACACTGAACACTGAAGCTTTCTTT. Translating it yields CASSQTGTLNTEAFF.

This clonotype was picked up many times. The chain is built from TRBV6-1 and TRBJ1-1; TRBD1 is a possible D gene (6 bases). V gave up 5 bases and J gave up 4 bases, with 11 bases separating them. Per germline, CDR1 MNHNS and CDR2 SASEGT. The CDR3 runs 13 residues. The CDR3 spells CASSKGVTTEAFF. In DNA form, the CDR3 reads TGTGCCAGCAGTAAGGGGGTCACCACTGAAGCTTTCTTT.

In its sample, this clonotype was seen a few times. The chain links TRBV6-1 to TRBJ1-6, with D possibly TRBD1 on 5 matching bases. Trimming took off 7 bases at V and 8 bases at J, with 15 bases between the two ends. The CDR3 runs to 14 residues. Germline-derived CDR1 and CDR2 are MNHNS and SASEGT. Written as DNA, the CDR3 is TGTGCCAGCACCTATGGGCAGGGAGATTCACCCCTCCACTTT. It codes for CASTYGQGDSPLHF.

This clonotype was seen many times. The CDR3 spells CSARSGALNYGYTF. The CDR3 DNA reads TGCAGTGCTAGATCGGGGGCACTAAACTATGGCTACACCTTC. This sequence joins TRBV20-1 and TRBJ1-2, with D tentatively TRBD1 (6 bases). V was clipped by 2 bases and J by 2 bases, with 12 bases between them. Germline CDR1 is DFQATT and CDR2 is SNEGSKA (reference sequence). The CDR3 is 14 amino acids.

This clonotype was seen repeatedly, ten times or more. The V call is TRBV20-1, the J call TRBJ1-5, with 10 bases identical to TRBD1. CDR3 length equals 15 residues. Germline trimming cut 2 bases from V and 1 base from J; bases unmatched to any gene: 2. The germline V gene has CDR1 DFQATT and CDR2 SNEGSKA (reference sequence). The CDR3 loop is CSARRTGGSNQPQHF. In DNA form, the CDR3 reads TGCAGTGCTAGAAGGACAGGGGGAAGCAATCAGCCCCAGCATTTT.

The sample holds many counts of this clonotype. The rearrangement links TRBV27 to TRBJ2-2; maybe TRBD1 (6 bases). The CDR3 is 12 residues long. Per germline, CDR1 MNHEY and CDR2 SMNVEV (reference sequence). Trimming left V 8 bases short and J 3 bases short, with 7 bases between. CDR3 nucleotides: TGTGCCAGCGCAGGGGACACCGGGGAGCTGTTTTTT. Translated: CASAGDTGELFF.

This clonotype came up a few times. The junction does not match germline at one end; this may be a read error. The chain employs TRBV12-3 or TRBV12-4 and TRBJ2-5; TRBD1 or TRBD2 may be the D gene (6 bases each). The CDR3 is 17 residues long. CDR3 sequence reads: CASSTLYSGTSGETKYF. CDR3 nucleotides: TGTGCCAGCAGCACCTTATACTCCGGGACATCGGGAGAGACCAAGTACTTC.

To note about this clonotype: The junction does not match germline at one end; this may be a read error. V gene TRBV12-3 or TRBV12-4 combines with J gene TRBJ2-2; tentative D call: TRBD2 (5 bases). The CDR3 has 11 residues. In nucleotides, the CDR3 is TGTGCCAGCAGTCGCACCGGGGAGCTGTGTTTT. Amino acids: CASSRTGELCF.